This T cell receptor beta chain derives from a study of T cells in Graves' hyperthyroidism and ophthalmopathy. The source material, RNA transcripts, was used to amplify TCR beta CDR3 regions. HTBI primers were used for first-round RT-PCR of the TCR CDR3. TCRdb passed the multiplex PCR reads through MiXCR, listing each CDR3 protein once. The sample lists some 270,000 distinct CDR3 sequences; roughly 15% were seen once. The table lists this clonotype with a few counts. The PBMCs had their origin in 8.5 to 10 ml of fresh peripheral blood. Trimming took 1 base from V and 6 from J, leaving 11 bases between them. This CDR3 is built from 14 residues. Germline V CDR1 and CDR2: SGHKS, YYEKEE (reference sequence).

The J gene is TRBJ2-1, the V gene TRBV5-5; D is tentatively TRBD1 or TRBD2 (7 bases each). Source material: blood. This sequence originates from a woman aged 40 to 49 with Graves' hyperthyroidism. CDR3 sequence (DNA): TGTGCCAGCAGCTTGCCAGGGGGGGGCAATGAGCAGTTCTTC. Translating gives CASSLPGGGNEQFF.